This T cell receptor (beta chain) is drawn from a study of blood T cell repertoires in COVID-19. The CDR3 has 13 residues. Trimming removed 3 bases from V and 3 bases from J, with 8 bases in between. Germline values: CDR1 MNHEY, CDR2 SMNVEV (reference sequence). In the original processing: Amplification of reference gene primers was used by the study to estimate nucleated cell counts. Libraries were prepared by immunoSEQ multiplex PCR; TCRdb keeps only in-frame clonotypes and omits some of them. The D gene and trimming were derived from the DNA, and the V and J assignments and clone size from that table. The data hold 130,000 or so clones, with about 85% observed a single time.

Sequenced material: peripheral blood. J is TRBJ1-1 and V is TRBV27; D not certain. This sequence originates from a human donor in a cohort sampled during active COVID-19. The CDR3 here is CASSFSTYTEAFF. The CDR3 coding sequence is TGTGCCAGCAGTTTTTCCACTTACACTGAAGCTTTCTTT.